Following are 23 T cell receptor beta chains from one sample sequenced in a study of T cell responses to AZD1222 COVID-19 vaccine. Some clones are missing from TCRdb's copy, which holds only in-frame ones; the method was immunoSEQ multiplex PCR. The table has roughly 100,000 clones, about 93% seen once. The specimen comprised peripheral blood, sampled on day 0 of AZD1222 vaccination. Every receptor here comes from an adult in good health.

The CDR3: CASSETGGYGYTF. CDR3 in DNA: TGTGCCAGCAGTGAAACAGGGGGCTATGGCTACACCTTC. The chain recombines TRBV2 with TRBJ1-2; TRBD1 agrees at 8 bases. The CDR3 sequence is 13 residues long. With V trimmed by 2 bases and J by 4 bases, 0 bases remained unmatched. Germline CDR1 SNHLY, CDR2 FYNNEI.

This chain connects TRBV3-1 (or the pseudogene TRBV3-2) to TRBJ2-3; D unresolved. Germline CDR1 is LGHDT and CDR2 is YNNKEL (reference sequence). The CDR3 is 14 amino acids. Deletions cut 0 bases from V and 9 bases from J, with 13 bases between. CDR3 amino acids: CASSQDHSLQTQYF. The CDR3 nucleotides read TGTGCCAGCAGCCAAGATCATAGCCTGCAGACGCAGTATTTT.

The chain has TRBV5-1 and TRBJ2-7; 10 positions match TRBD2. The CDR3 covers 15 residues. With 0 bases clipped from V and 0 bases from J, the junction kept 0 bases outside the gene matches. Germline V gene data show CDR1 as SGHRS and CDR2 as YFSETQ. The CDR3 coding sequence is TGCGCCAGCAGCTTGGCTAGCGGGAGCTCCTACGAGCAGTACTTC. It is translated as CASSLASGSSYEQYF. The variable domain in full, with the rest retrieved from reference TRBV5-1 and TRBJ2-7, is KAGVTQTPRYLIKTRGQQVTLSCSPISGHRSVSWYQQTPGQGLQFLFEYFSETQRNKGNFPGRFSGRQFSNSRSEMNVSTLELGDSALYLCASSLASGSSYEQYFGPGTRLTVT.

The V gene is TRBV7-9, the J gene TRBJ2-3; D is unclear. V gave up 1 base and J gave up 5 bases, with 7 bases separating them. CDR1 and CDR2 (germline): SEHNR, FQNEAQ (reference sequence). The CDR3 is 13 residues long. CDR3 DNA: TGTGCCAGCAGCTTAGGTCTCGGAGATACGCAGTATTTT. It codes for CASSLGLGDTQYF.

The chain employs TRBV9 and TRBJ2-5, with 9 positions matching TRBD2. V lost 2 bases, J lost 5 bases, and 16 bases stayed unmatched. Germline V CDR1 and CDR2: SGDLS, YYNGEE. The CDR3 spans 18 residues. The CDR3 protein is CASSVGEGLAFRRETQYF. In DNA form, the CDR3 reads TGTGCCAGCAGCGTGGGCGAGGGACTAGCCTTCCGGCGGGAGACCCAGTACTTC.

This clone was seen a handful of times. The chain uses TRBV7-6 and TRBJ2-7, with a tentative D call TRBD2 (6 bases). The CDR3 has 14 amino acids. Per germline, CDR1 SGHVS and CDR2 FNYEAQ. V lost 5 bases and J lost 7, with 18 bases in between. The CDR3 DNA follows: TGTGCCAGCAGCGCCCGGGACTCCATTTCGGAGCAGTACTTC. Residues: CASSARDSISEQYF.

V and J are TRBV10-2 and TRBJ2-3; 8 bases are a match to TRBD2. Germline CDR1 is WSHSY and CDR2 is SAAADI. J was trimmed by 0 bases and V by 2 bases; bases with no gene match: 10. CDR3 length equals 18 residues. The CDR3 loop reads CASSEDFGLAGSTDTQYF. The CDR3 bases are TGCGCCAGCAGTGAGGACTTCGGTCTAGCGGGTAGCACAGATACGCAGTATTTT.

The chain joins TRBV10-3 to TRBJ2-7; weak D call: TRBD2 (5 bases). Trimming shortened V by 3 bases and J by 3 bases, and 18 bases separated the two germline ends. The length of the CDR3 is 16 residues. Per germline, CDR1 ENHRY and CDR2 SYGVKD. This CDR3 reads CAISDSETTRRYEQYF. The CDR3 bases are TGTGCCATCAGTGACTCGGAGACTACCCGACGCTACGAGCAGTACTTC.

The chain has TRBV2 and TRBJ1-4, with no clear D. Germline values: CDR1 SNHLY, CDR2 FYNNEI. Deletions cut 10 bases from V and 1 base from J, with 10 bases between. This CDR3 comprises 13 residues. CDR3 residues: CAKSGQTNEKLFF. CDR3 nucleotides: TGTGCCAAATCGGGCCAAACTAATGAAAAACTGTTTTTT.

In this sample, this clone turned up once. The same CDR3 is also encoded by other DNA sequences in this sample. V usage is TRBV6-5 and J usage is TRBJ1-3, with 7 bases fitting TRBD1. With 8 bases clipped from V and 2 bases from J, the junction kept 6 bases outside the gene matches. Germline V gene lookup returns CDR1 MNHEY and CDR2 SVGAGI. The CDR3 contains 14 residues. In nucleotides, the CDR3 is TGTGCCAGCTCTTTTGACAGGGCTGGAAACACCATATATTTT. It encodes CASSFDRAGNTIYF.

V usage is TRBV19 and J usage is TRBJ1-6, with D perhaps TRBD1 (5 bases). Germline lookup yields CDR1 LNHDA and CDR2 SQIVND (reference sequence). The V end lost 5 bases, the J end lost 3 bases, and 11 bases lay between the germline ends. The CDR3 runs to 15 residues. CDR3 amino acids: CASSSRQGYNSPLHF. Here the CDR3 DNA reads TGTGCCAGTAGTTCCCGGCAGGGCTATAATTCACCCCTCCACTTT.

This clone has a single count. The J gene is TRBJ2-7, the V gene TRBV6-1; no firm D call. The germline CDR1 and CDR2 sequences are MNHNS and SASEGT. V was cut by 3 bases and J by 6 bases, with 9 bases left in between. This CDR3 is 12 amino acids long. CDR3 in DNA: TGTGCCAGCAGTGACGCAACCGGCGAGCAGTACTTC. It encodes CASSDATGEQYF.

This sequence joins TRBV7-2 and TRBJ1-6; D not certain. There are 15 residues in the CDR3. The germline CDR1 and CDR2 sequences are SGHTA and FQGNSA. Between the trimmed V and J ends, which lost 2 bases and 10 bases, there was a span of 15 bases. The CDR3 region is CASSLIFGVESPLHF. In DNA form, the CDR3 reads TGTGCCAGCAGCTTAATTTTCGGGGTGGAGTCACCCCTCCACTTT. Full variable domain (outside the CDR3, taken from reference TRBV7-2 and TRBJ1-6): GAGVSQSPSNKVTEKGKDVELRCDPISGHTALYWYRQSLGQGLEFLIYFQGNSAPDKSGLPSDRFSAERTGGSVSTLTIQRTQQEDSAVYLCASSLIFGVESPLHFGNGTRLTVT.

The V gene is TRBV3-1 (or the pseudogene TRBV3-2), the J gene TRBJ1-5; 8 nucleotides agree with TRBD1. The CDR3 loop spans 15 amino acids. Germline trimming cut 5 bases from V and 4 bases from J; bases unmatched to any gene: 7. The germline V gene has CDR1 LGHDT and CDR2 YNNKEL (reference sequence). The CDR3 loop reads CASSYGTGRNQPQHF. The CDR3 DNA reads as TGTGCCAGCAGCTACGGGACAGGAAGAAATCAGCCCCAGCATTTT.

The V and J genes are TRBV9 and TRBJ2-1; TRBD2 agrees at 7 bases. The CDR3 length is 15 residues. V trimming: 0 bases; J trimming: 7 bases; junction bases outside the gene matches: 7. Looked up from germline, CDR1 is SGDLS and CDR2 is YYNGEE. CDR3 nucleotide sequence: TGTGCCAGCAGCGTAGGGCCGGGAGGCTGGAATGAGCAGTTCTTC. Amino acids: CASSVGPGGWNEQFF.

Only one count was recorded for this clone. J is TRBJ2-2 and V is TRBV27, with D possibly TRBD2 on 6 matching bases. Trimming stripped 6 bases from V and 7 bases from J, with 12 bases between. In germline, CDR1 is MNHEY, CDR2 SMNVEV (reference sequence). The CDR3 spans 13 residues. CDR3 residues: CASSRLVGGELFF. For the CDR3, the DNA is TGTGCCAGCAGCCGACTAGTAGGCGGGGAGCTGTTTTTT.

The chain combines TRBV27 with TRBJ2-7, with D perhaps matching TRBD1 (5 bases). V lost 5 bases and J 6 bases, leaving 17 bases between the germline ends. The germline gives CDR1 MNHEY, CDR2 SMNVEV (reference sequence). This CDR3 spans 14 amino acids. As DNA, the CDR3 is TGTGCCAGCAGTACGGGCCCTCAGGGTTTCGAGCAGTACTTC. It codes for CASSTGPQGFEQYF.

CDR3 sequence reads: CASSAIGGEKLFF. CDR3 nucleotides: TGTGCCAGCAGCGCCATTGGGGGTGAAAAACTGTTTTTT. The chain has TRBV9 and TRBJ1-4, with D possibly matching TRBD1 (5 bases). CDR1 and CDR2 from the germline V gene are SGDLS and YYNGEE. CDR3 length equals 13 residues. V shed 3 bases and J shed 7 bases, with 10 bases lying between them.

J is TRBJ1-2 and V is TRBV25-1; 9 bases map to TRBD1. Losses at the gene ends were 4 bases for V and 7 bases for J; bases not matched to a gene: 7. From germline, CDR1 is MGHDK and CDR2 SYGVNS. This CDR3 spans 14 amino acids. The CDR3 sequence: CASSANRDRVGYTF. The CDR3 bases are TGTGCCAGCAGTGCAAACCGGGACAGGGTTGGCTACACCTTC.

The V gene is TRBV5-1, the J gene TRBJ1-2, with D maybe TRBD1 (5 bases). V was cut by 5 bases and J by 8 bases, with 22 bases left in between. CDR1 and CDR2 from the germline V gene are SGHRS and YFSETQ. The CDR3 consists of 15 residues. In nucleotides, the CDR3 is TGCGCCAGCAGAGCGGATACCCAGGGAAGGGAGGGCTACACCTTC. This encodes CASRADTQGREGYTF. The full variable domain, in which reference TRBV5-1 and TRBJ1-2 provide the parts outside the CDR3, is KAGVTQTPRYLIKTRGQQVTLSCSPISGHRSVSWYQQTPGQGLQFLFEYFSETQRNKGNFPGRFSGRQFSNSRSEMNVSTLELGDSALYLCASRADTQGREGYTFGSGTRLTVV.

The chain recombines TRBV2 with TRBJ1-5, with TRBD1 matching 12 bases. Germline V gene lookup returns CDR1 SNHLY and CDR2 FYNNEI. The trim removed 8 bases at V and 6 bases at J, leaving 2 bases unmatched. This CDR3 has 13 residues. This chain's CDR3 is CASRDRGLQPQHF. CDR3 DNA: TGTGCCAGCCGGGACAGGGGGCTTCAGCCCCAGCATTTT.

The genes are TRBV5-4 and TRBJ2-5; D is possibly TRBD1 (6 bases). Germline V gene sequence: CDR1 SGHNT, CDR2 YYREEE (reference sequence). The V end lost 3 bases, the J end lost 5 bases, and 14 bases lay between the germline ends. CDR3 length equals 14 residues. The CDR3 DNA is TGTGCCAGCAGCTGGGATCAAGGGGGTGAGACCCAGTACTTC. It translates to CASSWDQGGETQYF.

This clone occurred once. V is TRBV7-3 and J is TRBJ1-6; D is undetermined. Per germline, CDR1 SGHTA and CDR2 FQGTGA. The CDR3 extends over 15 amino acids. V lost 5 bases and J lost 0, with 8 bases in between. CDR3 bases: TGTGCCAGCAGCGAAGGTGGCTCCTATAATTCACCCCTCCACTTT. As protein: CASSEGGSYNSPLHF.